This TCR beta chain was identified during a study of cytomegalovirus exposure and HLA in healthy donors (TCRdb year 2017). The study in broad terms: According to an earlier analysis of 550 to 750 of the donors, about 179 million T cells yielded 90 million to 140 million unique TCR beta sequences and more than 250 Gb of sequence data. Approximately 310 gigabases of sequencing data and 78 million or so unique TCR sequences were included in an early release covering roughly 600 HLA-typed donors. The genetic ancestry cluster associated with self-reported Caucasian donors included 80% to 90% of the 300 to 450 genotyped donors. The study aimed to test whether signatures of past pathogen exposure could be identified by cataloging public T cell receptors. The study profiled the T cell repertoires of around 700 subjects by immunosequencing and related them to cytomegalovirus serostatus. In addition to the first cohort of around 670 subjects, a separate validation cohort of some 120 different subjects was used. High-throughput TCR immunosequencing, statistical association of individual TCRs with disease status, and machine learning were combined to predict cytomegalovirus infection status. To study patterns of TCR occurrence, a later analysis re-analyzed previously published TCR beta repertoires from more than 550 donors and added high-resolution HLA genotyping. The later analysis used no new phenotypic data to find candidate immune exposures, relying instead on TCR beta sequences and their occurrence across donors. An earlier analysis of some 500 of the donors used high-throughput TCR beta sequencing to judge whether each TCR beta V gene segment behaved as functional or pseudogenic. Donor age, sex, ethnicity and CMV serostatus were collected together with the repertoire data. A later genetic analysis took genome-wide SNP genotypes for about 65% of the roughly 670 donors and used that subset as a discovery cohort. All discovery cohort repertoires had been generated on a single sequencing platform. Class I and class II HLA loci were covered by the typing at four-digit resolution. Typing coverage differed by locus: A, B, C, DRB1 and DQB1 were typed in about 620-630 donors, DQA1 in about 560, DPA1 in 600 to 610, and DPB1 in 400 to 480. Because of strong linkage in the cohort, roughly 5 DR-DQ haplotypes were treated as single units for association and clustering. Among a few hundred genotyped donors of the cohort, an average of roughly 240,000 unique TCR beta nucleotide sequences were sequenced per donor, around a sixth of them non-productive.

The library came from the immunoSEQ multiplex PCR assay. For the multiplex PCR, a mixture combining 60 forward primers for TCR Vbeta segments and 13 reverse primers for TCR Jbeta segments was used. The CDR3 region of rearranged TCR beta genes was amplified from genomic DNA by a multiplex PCR assay. Amplified TCR beta libraries were sequenced as 87-base-pair reads on the Illumina HiSeq System. Processing in the source paper ran as follows. In a later analysis, some 80 million unique TCR beta chains were counted across the roughly 610 repertoires, and roughly 10 million of these chains were shared by at least two donors. Raw reads were error-corrected and collapsed into unique sequences with a nearest-neighbor algorithm that merged closely related sequences to remove PCR and sequencing errors. Alignment of CDR3 sequences to IMGT reference sequences was used to assign V, D and J gene segments. For a sequence to be retained, a match of at least six nucleotides was required to both a V gene segment and a J gene segment. Rearrangements were classified as productive when the CDR3 lacked stop codons and remained in frame with V and J, and all other rearrangements were classified as non-productive. Following IMGT convention, CDR3 was defined as the stretch from the second conserved V-encoded cysteine to the conserved J-encoded phenylalanine. Sequences without an unambiguous match to a single V gene segment were excluded from the earlier analysis of 450 to 650 of the donors. An earlier analysis of a few hundred of the donors classified V segments as functional when productive rearrangements were above 56.7% and as segregating when the standard deviation between donors was above 5%. A statistical classification framework was built for diagnosing cytomegalovirus status from the catalog of TCR beta chain sequences. A later analysis assigned V and J genes by comparing TCR nucleotide sequences with IMGT/GENE-DB human TR gene sequences. In a later analysis, CDR3 sequences and most-parsimonious VDJ recombination scenarios were assigned using the TCRdist pipeline. In a later analysis, each TCR beta chain was defined by its CDR3 amino acid sequence together with its V-gene family, and reads lacking a unique V-gene family were excluded. As a way to deal with suspected cross-contamination and a sequencing artifact, a later analysis dropped 450 to 700 nucleotide sequences that were highly shared and had low generation probability. For each public chain, a later analysis derived a clonal expansion index from normalized ranks of inferred template counts within each repertoire. A later analysis computed generation probabilities with a VDJ recombination model fitted to out-of-frame rearrangements, and checked the results against IGoR. Hypergeometric tests were used in a later analysis to score TCR-TCR, TCR-HLA and TCR-CMV co-occurrence, with a repertoire-size bias correction applied to the TCR pairs. False discovery rates were estimated in a later analysis by permuting HLA or CMV assignments 20 times. In a later analysis, co-occurring TCRs were grouped using DBSCAN, with TCRdist sequence similarity added in when clustering inside HLA-allele-positive subsets. Repertoires with fewer than 30,000 or more than 120,000 public chains were left out of co-occurrence clustering, as were four to six repertoires with anomalous nucleotide sharing. The immuneACCESS repertoire file appears here via TCRdb, limited to in-frame rearrangements. These files lack a portion of the clones; in checked studies, under half of the deficit traces to unresolved V genes, and the cause of the others is not known. V, J and clone size derive from that table, while D and trimming were established from the DNA sequence. The sample has over 150,000 clones on record, 70% to 80% of them singletons. 2.9% of the sample rests with the top ten.

In total, roughly 670 healthy bone marrow donors made up the cohort. All cohort members were sampled while nominally healthy, although unrecorded immune exposures were likely present. The donor tested CMV seronegative, placing the donor among the 350 to 400 seronegative members of the cohort. A peripheral blood sample was provided by each donor, and peripheral blood mononuclear cells were used for TCR beta sequencing. The Qiagen DNeasy Blood Extraction Kit was used to extract genomic DNA from the blood cell samples. V is pared back by 6 bases and J by 2 bases, with 9 bases lying between the germline termini. Measured from the cysteine to the phenylalanine, the CDR3 is 13 residues long. Only the CDR3 part of the read is kept: 39 bases, read in frame from the first base. For CDR1 and CDR2, the germline V gene lists SGHTA and FQGTGA. General study outcomes and caveats: In the study, some 160 TCR beta chains were listed as associated with cytomegalovirus. The authors suggested that the approach could potentially be generalized to other disease states and immunological phenotypes. In a later genetic analysis, fewer N-insertions in productive TCRs were reported among donors in an Asian-associated ancestry cluster than the approximately 670-donor mean. For the cohort, immune exposure information was limited to CMV serostatus. This cohort had only TCR beta chains sequenced, and the lack of alpha or paired-chain data limited which features could be detected. Compared with equally common non-associated chains, HLA-associated TCR beta chains in a later analysis were more clonally expanded and had lower generation probabilities. In an earlier analysis of 587 of the donors, most TCR beta V segments were observed in productive rearrangements about 87% or about 30% of the time, broadly matching IMGT annotations. A cluster of highly shared sequence variants was judged likely to represent a technical artifact of the sequencing pipeline. Because the 87-base-pair reads could not distinguish some IMGT-functional V segments, including TRBV6-2 and TRBV6-3, those segments were excluded. When HLA alleles, especially DR and DQ, strongly co-occurred, TCR associations were difficult to assign to individual alleles. Most TCR sequences were seen in very few donors, while some public TCRs were found in many individuals. According to a later analysis, most CMV-associated TCR beta chains appeared to be HLA-restricted, and the HLA associations seemed to be driven largely by CMV exposure. In a later genetic analysis, a missense DCLRE1C variant was associated with V-gene and J-gene trimming of TCR beta chains, and the association was replicated in an independent cohort. Because counts were too low, approximately 15 rarely observed V segments, including chromosome 9 orphons, were excluded from the earlier analysis of around 640 of the donors. A further reported finding was that TCR beta sequences accurately predicted the HLA-A and HLA-B alleles for most subjects in the first cohort. In a later analysis, TCR association rates were found to vary across HLA loci, with the most associated TCRs seen for DRB1 alleles and the fewest for HLA-C alleles. The classifier was reported to diagnose cytomegalovirus status with high specificity and sensitivity in both the original and validation cohorts. Three of the identified cytomegalovirus-associated TCR beta chains were confirmed in vitro to be specific for cytomegalovirus antigens. The presence/absence analyses assumed that sequencing depth was roughly uniform across donors, and that assumption may not be true. According to a later analysis, parvovirus B19, influenza, CMV and Epstein-Barr virus appeared linked to several top co-occurrence clusters. Correlated functional status among segregating V segments might be attributable to linkage disequilibrium, but an unknown experimental factor could not be ruled out. In a later analysis, more than 15,000 TCR beta sequences were associated with specific HLA alleles at a false discovery rate of 0.05. Because HLA typing was missing for some donors at each locus, association tests included only the typed subset.

Notes on this clone: The antigen this receptor binds is unknown. One base away there is no much larger clone; base qualities are not given.

The specimen sequenced was PBMCs. This sequence was found in a male donor in good health and CMV-seronegative. The V and J segments used are TRBV7-3 and TRBJ2-3; no D gene is confidently identified. The nucleotide sequence is TGTGCCAGCAGTTTTTCCCACACAGATACGCAGTATTTT. The resulting protein is CASSFSHTDTQYF.